The 5 T cell receptor beta chains listed next were all sequenced from one sample in a study of T-cell reconstitution after alpha-beta-depleted transplantation in children. The library targeted TCRbeta and was prepared with unique molecular identifiers. Using its own MiXCR run on the PCR reads, TCRdb lists one record per CDR3 protein. Here the sample spans around 500,000 distinct CDR3 sequences, under 25% being singletons. Sequenced here: PBMCs, mostly from graft donor cells, sampled 360 days after TCRalphabeta/CD19-depleted stem cell transplant. These receptors all stem from a boy in the first two years of life who had a stem cell transplant for acute myeloid leukemia, so the T cells may come from the graft donor.

The chain combines TRBV6-5 with TRBJ2-1; 8 bases line up with TRBD2. In germline, CDR1 is MNHEY, CDR2 SVGAGI. V shed 2 bases, J shed 4 bases, and the junction held 4 bases outside the gene matches. The CDR3 totals 15 residues. CDR3 sequence reads: CASSYAVAGYNEQFF. In DNA form, the CDR3 reads TGTGCCAGCAGTTACGCGGTAGCGGGGTACAATGAGCAGTTCTTC.

CDR3 in DNA: TGTGCCAGCAGCCCTAACCTCCCGGGACAGGGGGCGAATGAGCAGTTCTTC. Encoded protein: CASSPNLPGQGANEQFF. The rearrangement uses TRBV7-8 and TRBJ2-1, with 12 bases fitting TRBD1. The V segment lost 5 bases and the J segment 7 bases; nucleotides outside the gene matches: 12. There are 17 residues in the CDR3. From germline, CDR1 is SGHVS and CDR2 FQNEAQ.

This clonotype was counted a few times. The V call is TRBV29-1, the J call TRBJ1-2; 7 positions agree with TRBD1. From germline, CDR1 is SQVTM and CDR2 ANQGSEA. CDR3 length: 12 residues. Trimming at V came to 3 bases and at J to 7 bases, leaving 5 bases not matched to a gene. CDR3 residues: CSVEPTGIGYTF. In nucleotides, the CDR3 is TGCAGCGTTGAGCCGACAGGGATTGGCTACACCTTC.

This clonotype appeared many times. V usage is TRBV20-1 and J usage is TRBJ1-1; D is unresolved. The CDR3 contains 15 residues. The V and J ends lost 1 base and 0 bases respectively, with 12 bases between them. Looked up from germline, CDR1 is DFQATT and CDR2 is SNEGSKA (reference sequence). This chain's CDR3 is CSARVVLEVNTEAFF. The CDR3 DNA sequence: TGCAGTGCTAGAGTAGTATTAGAAGTGAACACTGAAGCTTTCTTT.

This clonotype was seen ten or more times. The V call is TRBV29-1, the J call TRBJ2-1; maybe TRBD1 (6 bases). V was clipped by 7 bases and J by 0 bases, with 19 bases between them. CDR1 and CDR2 from the germline V gene are SQVTM and ANQGSEA. The CDR3 spans 16 residues. CDR3 region: CSAKLRGPSSYNEQFF. As DNA, the CDR3 is TGCAGCGCTAAACTCAGGGGCCCAAGCTCCTACAATGAGCAGTTCTTC.